These 21 T cell receptor beta chains came from one sample sequenced in a study of cytomegalovirus exposure and HLA in healthy donors. 60 Vbeta and 13 Jbeta primers were used in PCR. Data came from immunoSEQ multiplex PCR; TCRdb stores just in-frame clones and leaves some out. The sample has 130,000 or so clones, roughly four fifths seen once; the top ten hold around 2%. The sequenced material came from PBMCs. These receptors originate from a young man in good health and CMV-seronegative.

The rearrangement links TRBV6-1 to TRBJ1-2, with 7 bases that match TRBD1. Trimming removed 7 bases from V and 4 bases from J; junction bases left unmatched: 9. There are 14 residues in the CDR3. Germline assignment: CDR1 MNHNS and CDR2 SASEGT. CDR3 coding DNA: TGTGCCAGCACCGTTGACAGGGCTACCTATGGCTACACCTTC. Translating it yields CASTVDRATYGYTF.

The genes are TRBV4-1 and TRBJ2-3, with a tentative D call TRBD2 (5 bases). Between the trimmed V and J ends, which lost 0 bases and 8 bases, there was a span of 6 bases. This CDR3 spans 12 amino acids. Germline V gene sequence: CDR1 MGHRA, CDR2 YSYEKL. The CDR3 here is CASSQDGVTQYF. Written as DNA, the CDR3 is TGCGCCAGCAGCCAAGACGGGGTTACGCAGTATTTT.

CDR3: CASSHTIQYSDTEAFF. CDR3 DNA: TGCGCCAGCAGCCACACGATACAGTATTCGGACACTGAAGCTTTCTTT. The rearrangement joins TRBV4-3 to TRBJ1-1; D call uncertain. V lost 3 bases and J 3 bases, leaving 17 bases between the germline ends. The germline gives CDR1 LGHNA, CDR2 YSLEER. The CDR3 totals 16 residues.

This clone was detected a few times. V is TRBV9 and J is TRBJ2-1, with 9 nucleotides matching TRBD2. V shed 0 bases and J 2 bases; nucleotides not matched to a gene: 0. The CDR3 has 15 amino acids. Germline CDR1 reads SGDLS; CDR2 reads YYNGEE. DNA for the CDR3: TGTGCCAGCAGCGTAGGACTAGCGGCCTACAATGAGCAGTTCTTC. Its translation: CASSVGLAAYNEQFF.

This clone was seen a handful of times. The CDR3 spells CASSLVGALSNYGYTF. CDR3 nucleotides: TGTGCCAGCAGCTTGGTAGGGGCGCTTTCTAACTATGGCTACACCTTC. This chain links TRBV5-4 with TRBJ1-2; possible D gene TRBD1, 5 bases. The V gene lost 0 bases and the J gene lost 0 bases, with 12 bases spanning the gap. Germline V gene sequence: CDR1 SGHNT, CDR2 YYREEE (reference sequence). This CDR3 region has 16 residues.

The chain recombines TRBV30 with TRBJ1-4; D not resolved. V gave up 4 bases and J gave up 8 bases, with 5 bases separating them. This CDR3 region has 10 residues. In germline, CDR1 is GTSNPN, CDR2 SVGIG (reference sequence). The CDR3 region has the DNA TGTGCCTGGAAGCGGGAAAAACTGTTTTTT. It specifies CAWKREKLFF.

This clone has just one count. The chain couples TRBV19 to TRBJ1-6; D call uncertain. Germline V CDR1 and CDR2: LNHDA, SQIVND (reference sequence). This CDR3 has 15 amino acids. The V end lost 3 bases, the J end lost 3 bases, and 9 bases lay between the germline ends. CDR3 sequence: CASSISGDYNSPLHF. DNA for the CDR3: TGTGCCAGTAGTATCTCCGGGGACTATAATTCACCCCTCCACTTT.

This clone has only one observation. The rearrangement uses TRBV5-6 and TRBJ2-5; TRBD2 might be the D (5 bases). Germline values: CDR1 SGHDT, CDR2 YYEEEE. The ends were cut back, 3 bases at V and 11 bases at J, with 23 bases in the middle. This CDR3 spans 15 amino acids. The CDR3 loop is CASSWIGPSYGEQYF. DNA of the CDR3: TGTGCCAGCAGCTGGATAGGGCCATCTTACGGGGAGCAGTACTTC.

V gene TRBV6-1 combines with J gene TRBJ2-7, with D possibly matching TRBD2 (7 bases). CDR3 length: 15 residues. Germline V gene sequence: CDR1 MNHNS, CDR2 SASEGT. V shed 6 bases and J shed 6 bases, with 21 bases lying between them. Here the CDR3 DNA reads TGTGCCAGCAGCACCCTAGGGGGGGCGACGGTCGAGCAGTACTTC. Translated: CASSTLGGATVEQYF.

This clone was seen only once. The chain has TRBV6-5 and TRBJ1-2; D unclear. The V gene's germline CDR1 is MNHEY and CDR2 SVGAGI. The CDR3 covers 13 residues. Between the trimmed V and J ends, which lost 4 bases and 6 bases, there was a span of 12 bases. The CDR3: CASSSGGWHGYTF. The CDR3 DNA reads TGTGCCAGCAGTTCTGGAGGTTGGCATGGCTACACCTTC.

The chain links TRBV6-1 to TRBJ1-2; D perhaps matches TRBD1 (6 bases). The CDR3 is made up of 16 amino acids. CDR1 and CDR2 (germline): MNHNS, SASEGT. Trimming left V 2 bases short and J 8 bases short, with 21 bases between. CDR3 in amino acids: CASSEITGTWGKGYTF. DNA for the CDR3: TGTGCCAGCAGTGAAATCACCGGGACATGGGGGAAGGGCTACACCTTC.

The chain employs TRBV4-1 and TRBJ1-3; D is unresolved. Germline-derived CDR1 and CDR2 are MGHRA and YSYEKL. Deletions cut 1 base from V and 0 bases from J, with 4 bases between. This CDR3 region has 14 residues. This chain's CDR3 is CASSQVSSGNTIYF. CDR3 bases: TGCGCCAGCAGCCAAGTGAGCTCTGGAAACACCATATATTTT.

The chain employs TRBV6-6 and TRBJ2-7; 8 bases align to TRBD2. V dropped 6 bases and J dropped 4; count of bases not matched to a gene: 11. The CDR3 has 15 residues. CDR1 is MNHNY and CDR2 is SVGAGI in the germline V gene (reference sequence). CDR3 bases: TGTGCCAGCAGGCCTACCTCGGGGGGGGGTTACGAGCAGTACTTC. Translation: CASRPTSGGGYEQYF.

The chain combines TRBV7-3 with TRBJ2-7; perhaps TRBD1 as D (5 bases). Germline values: CDR1 SGHTA, CDR2 FQGTGA. This CDR3 is 15 amino acids long. Trimming took off 5 bases at V and 7 bases at J, with 21 bases between the two ends. CDR3 region: CASSPGGASSGEQYF. The CDR3 bases are TGTGCCAGCAGCCCGGGTGGGGCTTCCTCGGGTGAGCAGTACTTC.

In DNA, the CDR3 is TGTGCCAGCGGAGGGGACACCGGGGAGCTGTTTTTT. Translating it yields CASGGDTGELFF. This chain links TRBV7-3 with TRBJ2-2; a possible D gene is TRBD2 (6 bases). V was cut by 8 bases and J by 3 bases, with 7 bases left in between. The CDR3 loop spans 12 amino acids. Germline V gives CDR1 SGHTA, CDR2 FQGTGA. The full variable domain, its missing parts supplied by reference TRBV7-3 and TRBJ2-2, is GAGVSQTPSNKVTEKGKYVELRCDPISGHTALYWYRQSLGQGPEFLIYFQGTGAADDSGLPNDRFFAVRPEGSVSTLKIQRTERGDSAVYLCASGGDTGELFFGEGSRLTVL.

V and J are TRBV6-1 and TRBJ1-6; 7 nucleotides align to TRBD1. V dropped 4 bases and J dropped 7; count of bases not matched to a gene: 7. The CDR3 consists of 15 residues. Germline assignment: CDR1 MNHNS and CDR2 SASEGT. Written as DNA, the CDR3 is TGTGCCAGCAGTGGGGGACAGCTGAGCAATTCACCCCTCCACTTT. Protein product: CASSGGQLSNSPLHF.

This chain links TRBV5-1 with TRBJ1-1; the match to TRBD1 covers 12 bases. V was clipped by 0 bases and J by 10 bases; unmatched bases: 7. The CDR3 runs 15 residues. CDR1 and CDR2 from the germline V gene are SGHRS and YFSETQ. CDR3 coding DNA: TGCGCCAGCAGCTTGGCCGGGACAGGGGGCGGCAGAGCTTTCTTT. As protein: CASSLAGTGGGRAFF.

This clone appeared a single time. The rearrangement joins TRBV9 to TRBJ2-1; D is possibly TRBD2 (5 bases). The CDR3 extends over 15 amino acids. V was shortened by 0 bases and J by 6 bases, with 13 bases between the two germline ends. Germline loops: CDR1 SGDLS, CDR2 YYNGEE. The CDR3 coding sequence is TGTGCCAGCAGCGTAGATGAGGGTTTGGGCAATGAGCAGTTCTTC. It translates to CASSVDEGLGNEQFF. Full variable domain (outside the CDR3, taken from reference TRBV9 and TRBJ2-1): DSGVTQTPKHLITATGQRVTLRCSPRSGDLSVYWYQQSLDQGLQFLIQYYNGEERAKGNILERFSAQQFPDLHSELNLSSLELGDSALYFCASSVDEGLGNEQFFGPGTRLTVL.

This chain connects TRBV7-2 to TRBJ2-1, with 10 bases identical to TRBD1. The V segment lost 1 base and the J segment 3 bases; nucleotides outside the gene matches: 3. Germline CDR1 and CDR2: SGHTA and FQGNSA. This CDR3 comprises 16 residues. Here the CDR3 reads CASSLVGTGDYNEQFF. Here the CDR3 DNA reads TGTGCCAGCAGCTTAGTGGGGACAGGGGACTACAATGAGCAGTTCTTC.

The rearrangement joins TRBV5-1 to TRBJ2-5; D not resolved. The germline CDR1 and CDR2 sequences are SGHRS and YFSETQ. Trimming shortened V by 6 bases and J by 5 bases, and 17 bases separated the two germline ends. The CDR3 consists of 14 residues. CDR3 loop: CASKPFGWSETQYF. The CDR3, as DNA: TGCGCCAGCAAGCCCTTCGGGTGGTCGGAGACCCAGTACTTC.

The chain recombines TRBV27 with TRBJ2-1; possible D gene TRBD2, 5 bases. The CDR3 extends over 15 amino acids. Between the trimmed V and J ends, which lost 2 bases and 1 base, there was a span of 9 bases. CDR1 MNHEY and CDR2 SMNVEV come from the germline V gene (reference sequence). CDR3 bases: TGTGCCAGCAGTTTAATACGGGGATCCTACAATGAGCAGTTCTTC. It specifies CASSLIRGSYNEQFF.